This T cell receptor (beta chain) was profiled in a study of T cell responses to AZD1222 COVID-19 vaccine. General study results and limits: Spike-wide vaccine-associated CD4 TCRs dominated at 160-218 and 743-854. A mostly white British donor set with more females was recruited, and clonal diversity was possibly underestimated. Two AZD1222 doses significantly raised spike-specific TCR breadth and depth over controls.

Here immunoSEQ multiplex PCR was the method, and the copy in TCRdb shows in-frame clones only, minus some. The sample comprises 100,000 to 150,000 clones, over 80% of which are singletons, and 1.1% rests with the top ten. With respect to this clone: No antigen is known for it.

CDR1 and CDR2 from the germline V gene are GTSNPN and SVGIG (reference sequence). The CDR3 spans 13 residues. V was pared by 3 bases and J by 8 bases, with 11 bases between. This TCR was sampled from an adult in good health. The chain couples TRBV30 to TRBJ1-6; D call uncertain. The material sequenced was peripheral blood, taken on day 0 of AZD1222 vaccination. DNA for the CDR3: TGTGCCTGGAGCGCGTCGGGTTATTCACCCCTCCACTTT. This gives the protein CAWSASGYSPLHF.